The T cell receptor (beta chain) described here comes from a study of T cells in Graves' hyperthyroidism and ophthalmopathy. The authors obtained PBMCs from 10 ml of fresh peripheral blood. Losses at the gene ends were 7 bases for V and 5 bases for J; bases not matched to a gene: 13. This CDR3 is built from 15 residues. The germline gives CDR1 LNHDA, CDR2 SQIVND (reference sequence). Study observations and caveats: Most thyroid clonotypes expanded above 0.001 appeared in blood too.

From RNA transcripts, TCR beta CDR3 regions were amplified. First-round RT-PCR with HTBI primers amplified the TCR CDR3 region. Each CDR3 protein gets one entry after TCRdb re-called the multiplex PCR reads with MiXCR. The sample has nearly 750,000 distinct CDR3 sequences, about 35% seen once. On this clonotype itself: Antigen specificity is unknown.

The chain links TRBV19 to TRBJ2-7, with 8 positions matching TRBD1. The origin of this receptor is a woman in her thirties or forties with Graves' hyperthyroidism. The specimen was blood. The DNA of the CDR3 is TGTGCCAGTACTGCGACCGACAGGGGTCTCCACGAGCAGTACTTC. As protein: CASTATDRGLHEQYF.